This TCR beta chain was sequenced for a study of blood T cell repertoires in COVID-19. Study in general: Acute and convalescent COVID-19 specimens originated in the United States, Italy and Spain. In each case, the material was cDNA or gDNA derived from T cells, B-cell-depleted T cells, or PBMCs.

In the original workflow: Nucleated cell number was recorded as an estimate derived from reference gene primer amplification. Clones were read by immunoSEQ multiplex PCR, and TCRdb kept only the in-frame ones, dropping some. The V and J calls and the clone size are those of that table, but D and trimming were determined from the DNA. The sample records about 220,000 clones, roughly 80% being singletons. In germline, CDR1 is SGHRS, CDR2 YFSETQ. Trimming shortened V by 0 bases and J by 7 bases, and 14 bases separated the two germline ends. The CDR3 runs to 15 residues. The TCR sequence derives from a man aged 30-40 years with active or convalescent COVID-19. The chain is built from TRBV5-1 and TRBJ1-3; D not resolved. Specimen: peripheral blood. The CDR3 DNA follows: TGCGCCAGCAGCTTGGGTCCAGGAACGGTCAACACCATATATTTT. Protein sequence: CASSLGPGTVNTIYF.